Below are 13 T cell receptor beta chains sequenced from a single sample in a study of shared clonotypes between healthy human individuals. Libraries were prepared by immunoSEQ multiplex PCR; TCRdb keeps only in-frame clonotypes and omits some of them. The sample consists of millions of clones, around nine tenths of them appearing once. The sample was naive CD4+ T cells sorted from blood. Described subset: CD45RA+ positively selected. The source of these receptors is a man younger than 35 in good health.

CDR3 region: CASSEVKGRETQYF. The CDR3 coding sequence is TGTGCCAGCAGTGAAGTTAAGGGGAGAGAGACCCAGTACTTC. The rearrangement joins TRBV6-1 to TRBJ2-5; D may be TRBD1 or TRBD2 (5 bases each). The germline V gene encodes CDR1 MNHNS and CDR2 SASEGT. V gave up 1 base and J gave up 4 bases, with 10 bases separating them. This CDR3 spans 14 amino acids.

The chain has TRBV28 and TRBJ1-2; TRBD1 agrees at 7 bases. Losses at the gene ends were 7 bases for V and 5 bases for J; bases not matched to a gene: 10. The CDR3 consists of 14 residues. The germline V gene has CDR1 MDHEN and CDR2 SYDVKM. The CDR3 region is CASKTKDRRYGYTF. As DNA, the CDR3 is TGTGCCAGCAAGACCAAGGACAGGAGGTATGGCTACACCTTC.

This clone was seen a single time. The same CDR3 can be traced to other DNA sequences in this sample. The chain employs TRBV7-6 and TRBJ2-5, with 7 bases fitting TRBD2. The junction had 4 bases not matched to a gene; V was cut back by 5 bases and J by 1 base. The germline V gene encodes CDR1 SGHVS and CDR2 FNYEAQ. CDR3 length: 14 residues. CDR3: CASSPGTIQETQYF. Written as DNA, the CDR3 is TGTGCCAGCAGCCCAGGGACTATCCAAGAGACCCAGTACTTC.

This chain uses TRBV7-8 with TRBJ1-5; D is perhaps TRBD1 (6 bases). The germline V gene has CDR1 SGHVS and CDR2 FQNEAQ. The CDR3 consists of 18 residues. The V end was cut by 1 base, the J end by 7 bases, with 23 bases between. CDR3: CASSLEPFRWGAGQPQHF. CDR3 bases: TGTGCCAGCAGCTTAGAGCCCTTTCGATGGGGGGCGGGACAGCCCCAGCATTTT.

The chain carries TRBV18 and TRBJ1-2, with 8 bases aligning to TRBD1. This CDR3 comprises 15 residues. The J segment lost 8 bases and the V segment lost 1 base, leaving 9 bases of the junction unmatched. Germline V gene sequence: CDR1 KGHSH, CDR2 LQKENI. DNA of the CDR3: TGTGCCAGCTCACCACAGAGATCGACAGGGGACGGCTACACCTTC. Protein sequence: CASSPQRSTGDGYTF.

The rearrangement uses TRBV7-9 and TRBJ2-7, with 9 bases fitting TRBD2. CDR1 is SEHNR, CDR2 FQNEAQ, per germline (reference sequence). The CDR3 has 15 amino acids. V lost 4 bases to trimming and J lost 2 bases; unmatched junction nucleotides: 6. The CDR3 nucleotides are TGTGCCAGCAGCTCGAGCGGGACTAGCACCTACGAGCAGTACTTC. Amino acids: CASSSSGTSTYEQYF. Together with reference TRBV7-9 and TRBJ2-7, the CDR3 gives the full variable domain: DTGVSQNPRHKITKRGQNVTFRCDPISEHNRLYWYRQTLGQGPEFLTYFQNEAQLEKSRLLSDRFSAERPKGSFSTLEIQRTEQGDSAMYLCASSSSGTSTYEQYFGPGTRLTVT.

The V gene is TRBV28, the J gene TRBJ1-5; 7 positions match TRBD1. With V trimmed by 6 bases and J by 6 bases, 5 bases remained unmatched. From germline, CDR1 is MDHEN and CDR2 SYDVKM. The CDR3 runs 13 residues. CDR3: CASRGTEGQPQHF. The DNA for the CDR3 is TGTGCCAGCAGGGGGACAGAAGGTCAGCCCCAGCATTTT.

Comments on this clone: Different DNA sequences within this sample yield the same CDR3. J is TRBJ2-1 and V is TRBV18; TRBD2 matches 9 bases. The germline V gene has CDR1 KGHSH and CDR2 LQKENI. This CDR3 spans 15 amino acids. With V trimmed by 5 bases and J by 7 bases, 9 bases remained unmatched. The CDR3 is CASSVLAGVWNEQFF. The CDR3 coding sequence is TGTGCCAGCTCAGTTTTAGCGGGGGTGTGGAATGAGCAGTTCTTC.

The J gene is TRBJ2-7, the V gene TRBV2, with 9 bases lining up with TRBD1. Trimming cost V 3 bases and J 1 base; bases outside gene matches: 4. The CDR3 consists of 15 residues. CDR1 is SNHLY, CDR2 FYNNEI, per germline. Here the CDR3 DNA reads TGTGCCAGCAGTGATTTCGGGACAGGGTCCTACGAGCAGTACTTC. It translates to CASSDFGTGSYEQYF.

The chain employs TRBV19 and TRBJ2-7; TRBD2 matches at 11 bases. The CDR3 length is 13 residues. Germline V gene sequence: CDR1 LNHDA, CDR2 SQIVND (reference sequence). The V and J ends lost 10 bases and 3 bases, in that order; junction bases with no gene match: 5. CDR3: CATSGTSGYEQYF. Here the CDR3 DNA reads TGTGCCACCTCCGGGACTAGCGGCTACGAGCAGTACTTC.

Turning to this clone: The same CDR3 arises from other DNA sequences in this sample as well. The CDR3 DNA sequence: TGTGCCAGCAGTGAGGGGACAGGCTTTAACTATGGCTACACCTTC. Translation: CASSEGTGFNYGYTF. The V and J genes are TRBV6-1 and TRBJ1-2; 8 bases are a match to TRBD1. V was pared by 3 bases and J by 1 base, with 4 bases of the junction left unmatched. The CDR3 sequence is 15 residues long. CDR1 MNHNS and CDR2 SASEGT come from the germline V gene.

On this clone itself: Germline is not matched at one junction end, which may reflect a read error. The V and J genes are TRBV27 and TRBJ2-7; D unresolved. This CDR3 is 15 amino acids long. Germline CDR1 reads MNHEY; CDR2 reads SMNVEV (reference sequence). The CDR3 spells CASRFGNRPSYEQYF. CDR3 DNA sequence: TGTGCCAGCCGTTTTGGGAACAGACCCTCCTACGAGCAGTACTTC.

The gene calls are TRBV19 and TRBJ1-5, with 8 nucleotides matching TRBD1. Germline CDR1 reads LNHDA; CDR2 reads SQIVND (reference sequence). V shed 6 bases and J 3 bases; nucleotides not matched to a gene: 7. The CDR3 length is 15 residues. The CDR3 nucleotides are TGTGCCAGTAGCTGGACAGGGAATGACAATCAGCCCCAGCATTTT. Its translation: CASSWTGNDNQPQHF.